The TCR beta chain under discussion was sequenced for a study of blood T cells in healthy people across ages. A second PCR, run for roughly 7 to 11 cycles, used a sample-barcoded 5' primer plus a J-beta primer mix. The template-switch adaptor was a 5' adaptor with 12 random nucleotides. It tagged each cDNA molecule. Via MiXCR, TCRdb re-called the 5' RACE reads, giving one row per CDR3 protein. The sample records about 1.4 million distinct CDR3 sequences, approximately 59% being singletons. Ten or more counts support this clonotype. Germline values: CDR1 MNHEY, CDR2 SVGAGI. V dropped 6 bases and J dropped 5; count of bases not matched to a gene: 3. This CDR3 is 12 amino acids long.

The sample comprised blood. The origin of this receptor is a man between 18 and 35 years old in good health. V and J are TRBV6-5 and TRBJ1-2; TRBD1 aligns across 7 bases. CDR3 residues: CASSQTGYGYTF. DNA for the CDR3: TGTGCCAGCAGCCAGACAGGGTATGGCTACACCTTC.